The source of this TCR beta chain is a study of CD8 T cells in ankylosing spondylitis. Broader study findings: Those disease-linked clones were CD8+; they were also relatively rare in peripheral blood. The authors reported significant enrichment of disease-linked clones in matched ankylosing spondylitis synovial fluid. A number of the motif variants had already been described in reactive arthritis synovial fluid and blood.

The CDR3 contains 12 residues. The V and J ends lost 0 bases and 6 bases respectively, with 5 bases between them. Germline-derived CDR1 and CDR2 are LGHNA and YNFKEQ. This clonotype was picked up many times. The antigen is undetermined. Quantitative 5'-RACE with molecular barcodes produced the TCR beta libraries. TCRdb used MiXCR to reprocess the 5' RACE reads, holding one entry per CDR3 protein. The repertoire consists of more than 150,000 distinct CDR3 sequences, with over 15% occurring once and the leading ten covering roughly 4.5%. Sequenced: blood, either unsorted or a sorted T cell fraction (not recorded which). The receptor comes from a male donor aged 5-29 years with ankylosing spondylitis or in good health (not recorded which). The chain combines TRBV4-2 with TRBJ1-2; D is ambiguous. The CDR3 sequence: CASSQDVDGYTF. CDR3 coding DNA: TGTGCCAGCAGCCAAGATGTGGATGGCTACACCTTC.